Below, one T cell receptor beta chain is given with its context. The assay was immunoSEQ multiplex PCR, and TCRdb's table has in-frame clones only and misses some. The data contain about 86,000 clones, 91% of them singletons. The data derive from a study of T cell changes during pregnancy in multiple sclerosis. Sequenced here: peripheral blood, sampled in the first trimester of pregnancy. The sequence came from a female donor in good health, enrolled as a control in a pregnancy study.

This CDR3 reads CASSLVAGSYEQYF. The CDR3 DNA sequence: TGTGCCAGCAGTTTGGTCGCAGGGTCCTACGAGCAGTACTTC. V is TRBV28 and J is TRBJ2-7, with D perhaps matching TRBD1 (5 bases). This CDR3 is built from 14 residues. Trimming left V 3 bases short and J 1 base short, with 10 bases between. In germline, CDR1 is MDHEN, CDR2 SYDVKM.